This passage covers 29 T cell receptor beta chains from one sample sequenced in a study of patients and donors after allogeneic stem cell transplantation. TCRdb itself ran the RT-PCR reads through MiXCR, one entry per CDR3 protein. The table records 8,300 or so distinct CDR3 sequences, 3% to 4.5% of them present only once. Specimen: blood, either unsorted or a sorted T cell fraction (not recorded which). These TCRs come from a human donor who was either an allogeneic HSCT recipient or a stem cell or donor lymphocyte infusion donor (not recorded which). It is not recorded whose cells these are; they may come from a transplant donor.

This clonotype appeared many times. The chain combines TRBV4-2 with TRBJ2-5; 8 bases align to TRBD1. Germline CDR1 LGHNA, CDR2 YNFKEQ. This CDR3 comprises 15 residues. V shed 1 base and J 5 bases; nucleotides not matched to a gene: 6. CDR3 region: CASSQGTGSRETQYF. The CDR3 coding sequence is TGTGCCAGCAGCCAAGGGACAGGGTCCCGGGAGACCCAGTACTTC.

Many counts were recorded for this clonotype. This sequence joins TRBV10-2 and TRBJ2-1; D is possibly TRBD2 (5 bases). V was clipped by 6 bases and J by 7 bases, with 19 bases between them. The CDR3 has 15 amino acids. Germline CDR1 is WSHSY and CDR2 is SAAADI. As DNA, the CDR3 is TGCGCCAGCAGCCTTGACTATTTAGGAACGAATGAGCAGTTCTTC. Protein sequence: CASSLDYLGTNEQFF.

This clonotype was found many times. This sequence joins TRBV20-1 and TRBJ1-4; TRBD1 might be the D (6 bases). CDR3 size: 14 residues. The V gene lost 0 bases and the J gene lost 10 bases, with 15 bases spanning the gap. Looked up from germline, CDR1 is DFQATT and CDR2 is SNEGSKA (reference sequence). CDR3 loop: CSAREQGRTTKLFF. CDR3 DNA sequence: TGCAGTGCTAGAGAACAGGGACGCACGACAAAACTGTTTTTT.

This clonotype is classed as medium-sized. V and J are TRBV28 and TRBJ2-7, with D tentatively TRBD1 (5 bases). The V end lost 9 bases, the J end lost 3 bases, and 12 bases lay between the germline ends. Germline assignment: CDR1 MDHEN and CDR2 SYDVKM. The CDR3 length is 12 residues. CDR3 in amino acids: CASRQLNYEQYF. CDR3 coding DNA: TGTGCCAGTCGACAGCTTAACTACGAGCAGTACTTC.

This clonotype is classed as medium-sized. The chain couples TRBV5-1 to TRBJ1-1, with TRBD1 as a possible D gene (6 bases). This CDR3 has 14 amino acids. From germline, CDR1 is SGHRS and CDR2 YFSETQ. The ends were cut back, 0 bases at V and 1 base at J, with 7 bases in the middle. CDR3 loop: CASSLGGQNTEAFF. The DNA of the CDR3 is TGCGCCAGCAGCTTGGGGGGACAGAACACTGAAGCTTTCTTT.

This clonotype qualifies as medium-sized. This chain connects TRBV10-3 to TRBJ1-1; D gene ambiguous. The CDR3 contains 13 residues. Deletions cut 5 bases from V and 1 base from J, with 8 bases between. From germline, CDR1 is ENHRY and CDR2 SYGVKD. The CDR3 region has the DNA TGTGCCATCAGTCAGTTCGGGAACACTGAAGCTTTCTTT. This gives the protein CAISQFGNTEAFF.

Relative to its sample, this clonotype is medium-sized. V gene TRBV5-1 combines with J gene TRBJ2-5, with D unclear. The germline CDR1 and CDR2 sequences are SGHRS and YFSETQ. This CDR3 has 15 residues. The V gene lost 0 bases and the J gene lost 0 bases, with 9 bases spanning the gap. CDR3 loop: CASSLESPNQETQYF. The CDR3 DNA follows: TGCGCCAGCAGCTTGGAAAGCCCCAACCAAGAGACCCAGTACTTC.

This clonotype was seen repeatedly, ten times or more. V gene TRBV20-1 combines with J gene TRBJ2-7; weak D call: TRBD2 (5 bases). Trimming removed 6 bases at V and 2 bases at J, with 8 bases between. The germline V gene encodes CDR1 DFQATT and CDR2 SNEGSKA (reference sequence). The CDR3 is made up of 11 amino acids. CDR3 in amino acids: CSALGTYEQYF. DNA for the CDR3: TGCAGTGCCCTCGGGACCTACGAGCAGTACTTC.

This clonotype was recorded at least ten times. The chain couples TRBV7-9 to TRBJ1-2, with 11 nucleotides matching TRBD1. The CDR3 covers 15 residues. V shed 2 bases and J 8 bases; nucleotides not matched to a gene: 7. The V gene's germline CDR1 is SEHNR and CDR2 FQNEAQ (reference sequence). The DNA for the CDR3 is TGTGCCAGCAGCTTACACGGACAGGGGGCGGAAGGCTACACCTTC. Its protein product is CASSLHGQGAEGYTF.

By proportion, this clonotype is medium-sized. The CDR3 loop reads CAISVGLAGNNEQFF. In DNA form, the CDR3 reads TGTGCCATCAGTGTTGGACTAGCGGGGAACAATGAGCAGTTCTTC. The chain couples TRBV10-3 to TRBJ2-1, with 12 bases fitting TRBD2. The germline V gene has CDR1 ENHRY and CDR2 SYGVKD. The CDR3 runs to 15 residues. Trimming took 4 bases from V and 5 from J; bases not matched to a gene: 3.

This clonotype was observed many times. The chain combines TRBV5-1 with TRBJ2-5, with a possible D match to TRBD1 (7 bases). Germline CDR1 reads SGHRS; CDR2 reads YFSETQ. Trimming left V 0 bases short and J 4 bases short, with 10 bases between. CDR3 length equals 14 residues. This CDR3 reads CASSLGRDRETQYF. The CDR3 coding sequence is TGCGCCAGCAGCTTGGGGCGGGACAGAGAGACCCAGTACTTC.

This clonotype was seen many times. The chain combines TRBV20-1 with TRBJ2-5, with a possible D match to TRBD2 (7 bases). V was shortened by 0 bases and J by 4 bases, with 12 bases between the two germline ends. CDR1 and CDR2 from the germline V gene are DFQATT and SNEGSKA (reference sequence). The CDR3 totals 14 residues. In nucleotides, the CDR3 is TGCAGTGCTAGAGATCGGCGGGGGCGAGAGACCCAGTACTTC. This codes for CSARDRRGRETQYF.

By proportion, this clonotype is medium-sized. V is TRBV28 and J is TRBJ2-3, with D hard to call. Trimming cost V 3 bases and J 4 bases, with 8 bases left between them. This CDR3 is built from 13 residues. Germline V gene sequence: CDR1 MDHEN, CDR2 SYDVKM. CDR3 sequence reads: CASSFQTPDTQYF. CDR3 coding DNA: TGTGCCAGCAGTTTCCAGACACCAGATACGCAGTATTTT.

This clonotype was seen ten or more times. The CDR3 here is CASSLPGQGGGYEQYF. In DNA form, the CDR3 reads TGTGCCAGCAGCTTGCCGGGACAGGGGGGAGGGTACGAGCAGTACTTC. The rearrangement links TRBV5-6 to TRBJ2-7; TRBD1 matches at 11 bases. CDR3 length: 16 residues. Trimming removed 1 base from V and 4 bases from J; junction bases left unmatched: 7. The germline gives CDR1 SGHDT, CDR2 YYEEEE.

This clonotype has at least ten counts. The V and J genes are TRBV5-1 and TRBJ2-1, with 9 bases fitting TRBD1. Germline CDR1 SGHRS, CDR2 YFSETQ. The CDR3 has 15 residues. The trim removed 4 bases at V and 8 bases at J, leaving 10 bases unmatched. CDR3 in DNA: TGCGCCAGCAGCCTTTTTGGGACAGGGCTCGATGAGCAGTTCTTC. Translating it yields CASSLFGTGLDEQFF. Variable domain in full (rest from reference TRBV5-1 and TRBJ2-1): KAGVTQTPRYLIKTRGQQVTLSCSPISGHRSVSWYQQTPGQGLQFLFEYFSETQRNKGNFPGRFSGRQFSNSRSEMNVSTLELGDSALYLCASSLFGTGLDEQFFGPGTRLTVL.

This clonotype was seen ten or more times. The CDR3 nucleotides are TGTGCCAGCAGTCCCCCCGGGGCTTTCGGCTATGGCTACACCTTC. Translation: CASSPPGAFGYGYTF. The chain uses TRBV28 and TRBJ1-2; weak D call: TRBD1 (5 bases). CDR1 and CDR2 (germline): MDHEN, SYDVKM. The CDR3 covers 15 residues. V lost 5 bases and J lost 4, with 17 bases in between.

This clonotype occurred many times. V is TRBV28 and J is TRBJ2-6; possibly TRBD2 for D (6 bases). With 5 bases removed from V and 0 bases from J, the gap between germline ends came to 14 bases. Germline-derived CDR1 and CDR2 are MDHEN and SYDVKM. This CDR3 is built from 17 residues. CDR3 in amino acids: CASSTRPGVSGANVLTF. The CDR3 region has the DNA TGTGCCAGCAGTACTCGTCCGGGGGTCTCTGGGGCCAACGTCCTGACTTTC.

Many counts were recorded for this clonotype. The CDR3 DNA is TGCAGCGGTATAGCGGGAGGGCCGAATACGCAGTATTTT. This gives the protein CSGIAGGPNTQYF. The chain recombines TRBV29-1 with TRBJ2-3; 11 nucleotides agree with TRBD2. The CDR3 is 13 residues long. Germline V lookup: CDR1 SQVTM, CDR2 ANQGSEA. J was trimmed by 7 bases and V by 7 bases; bases with no gene match: 7.

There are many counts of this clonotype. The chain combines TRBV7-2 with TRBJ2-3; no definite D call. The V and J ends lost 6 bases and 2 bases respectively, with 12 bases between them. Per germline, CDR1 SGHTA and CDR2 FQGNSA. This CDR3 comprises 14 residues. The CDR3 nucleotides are TGTGCCAGCAGTAGAGCCATCACCACAGATACGCAGTATTTT. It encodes CASSRAITTDTQYF.

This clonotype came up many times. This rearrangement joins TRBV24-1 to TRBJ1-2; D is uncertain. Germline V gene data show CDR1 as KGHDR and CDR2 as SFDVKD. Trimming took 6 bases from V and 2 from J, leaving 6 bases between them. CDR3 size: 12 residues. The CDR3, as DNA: TGTGCCACCAGTCGGGAAAACTATGGCTACACCTTC. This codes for CATSRENYGYTF.

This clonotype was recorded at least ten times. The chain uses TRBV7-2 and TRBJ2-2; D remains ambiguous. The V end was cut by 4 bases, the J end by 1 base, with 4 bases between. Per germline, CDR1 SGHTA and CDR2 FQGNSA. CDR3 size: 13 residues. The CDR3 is CASSYQNTGELFF. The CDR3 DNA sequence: TGTGCCAGCAGCTACCAGAACACCGGGGAGCTGTTTTTT. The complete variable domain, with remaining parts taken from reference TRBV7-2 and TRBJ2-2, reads GAGVSQSPSNKVTEKGKDVELRCDPISGHTALYWYRQSLGQGLEFLIYFQGNSAPDKSGLPSDRFSAERTGGSVSTLTIQRTQQEDSAVYLCASSYQNTGELFFGEGSRLTVL.

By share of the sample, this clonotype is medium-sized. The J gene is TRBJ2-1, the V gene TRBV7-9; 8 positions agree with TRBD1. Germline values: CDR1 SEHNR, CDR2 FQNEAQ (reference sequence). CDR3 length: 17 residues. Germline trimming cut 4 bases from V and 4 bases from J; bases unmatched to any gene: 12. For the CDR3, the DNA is TGTGCCAGCAGCTGGGAGACAGGGGCCCTTCTATACAATGAGCAGTTCTTC. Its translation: CASSWETGALLYNEQFF. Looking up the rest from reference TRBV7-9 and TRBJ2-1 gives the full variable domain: DTGVSQNPRHKITKRGQNVTFRCDPISEHNRLYWYRQTLGQGPEFLTYFQNEAQLEKSRLLSDRFSAERPKGSFSTLEIQRTEQGDSAMYLCASSWETGALLYNEQFFGPGTRLTVL.

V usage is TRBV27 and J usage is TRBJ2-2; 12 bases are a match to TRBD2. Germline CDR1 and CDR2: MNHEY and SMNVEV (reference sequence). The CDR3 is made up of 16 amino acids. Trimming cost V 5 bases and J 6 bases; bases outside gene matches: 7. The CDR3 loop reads CASSLRTSGTAGELFF. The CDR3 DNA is TGTGCCAGCAGTCTCAGGACTAGCGGGACGGCCGGGGAGCTGTTTTTT.

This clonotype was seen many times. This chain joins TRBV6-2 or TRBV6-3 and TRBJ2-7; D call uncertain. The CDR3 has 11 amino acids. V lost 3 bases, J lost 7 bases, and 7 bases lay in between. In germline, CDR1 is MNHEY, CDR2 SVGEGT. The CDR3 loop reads CASSYGPEQYF. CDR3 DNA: TGTGCCAGCAGTTATGGGCCTGAGCAGTACTTC.

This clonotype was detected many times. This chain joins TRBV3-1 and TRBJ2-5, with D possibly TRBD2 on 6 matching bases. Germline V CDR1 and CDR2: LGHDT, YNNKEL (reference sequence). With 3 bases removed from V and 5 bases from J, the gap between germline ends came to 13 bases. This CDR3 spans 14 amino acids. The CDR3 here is CASSHLGRVETQYF. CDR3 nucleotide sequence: TGTGCCAGCAGCCACCTCGGGAGAGTGGAGACCCAGTACTTC.

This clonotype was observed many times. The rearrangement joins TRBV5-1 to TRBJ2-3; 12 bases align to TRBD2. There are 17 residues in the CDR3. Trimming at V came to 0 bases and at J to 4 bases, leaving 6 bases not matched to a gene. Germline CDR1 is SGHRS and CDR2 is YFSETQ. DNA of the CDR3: TGCGCCAGCAGCTTGGGGACTAGCGGGATGGTGGCAGATACGCAGTATTTT. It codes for CASSLGTSGMVADTQYF.

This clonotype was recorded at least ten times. The CDR3 sequence is CASSVGQGQRFNTEAFF. As DNA, the CDR3 is TGTGCCAGCAGCGTGGGACAGGGGCAAAGATTTAACACTGAAGCTTTCTTT. V is TRBV7-9 and J is TRBJ1-1, with TRBD1 matching 10 bases. The J segment lost 2 bases and the V segment lost 5 bases, leaving 11 bases of the junction unmatched. Looked up from germline, CDR1 is SEHNR and CDR2 is FQNEAQ (reference sequence). The CDR3 is made up of 17 amino acids.

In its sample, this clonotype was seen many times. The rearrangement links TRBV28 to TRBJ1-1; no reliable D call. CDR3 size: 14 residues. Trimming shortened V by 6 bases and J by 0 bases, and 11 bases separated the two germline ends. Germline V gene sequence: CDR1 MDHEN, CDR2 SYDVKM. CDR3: CASRYTGLNTEAFF. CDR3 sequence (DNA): TGTGCCAGCAGGTACACGGGGTTGAACACTGAAGCTTTCTTT.

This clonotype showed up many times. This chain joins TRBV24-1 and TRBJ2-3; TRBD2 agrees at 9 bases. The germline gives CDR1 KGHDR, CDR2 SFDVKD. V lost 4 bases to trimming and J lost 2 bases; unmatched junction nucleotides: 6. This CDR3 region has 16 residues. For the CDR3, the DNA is TGTGCCACCAGTGAGAAGGGGACTAGCATCACAGATACGCAGTATTTT. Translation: CATSEKGTSITDTQYF.